Following are 18 T cell receptor beta chains from one sample sequenced in a study of metastatic and nonmetastatic thyroid tumors. Among the patients, none had received any treatment before thyroid surgery. TCRdb re-clonotyped the PCR reads through MiXCR. The repertoire includes tens of thousands of clones, less than 5% of them detected once, and approximately 9.5% sits in the top ten. The sequencing input was blood. These receptors originate from a female donor with papillary thyroid cancer or a benign thyroid nodule (not recorded which). Some clones in this sample may be carry-over from other donors' samples.

This clone appeared many times. The chain recombines TRBV4-2 with TRBJ1-2; D gene ambiguous. Germline CDR1 LGHNA, CDR2 YNFKEQ. This CDR3 comprises 13 residues. Trimming left V 4 bases short and J 7 bases short, with 13 bases between. DNA of the CDR3: TGTGCCAGCAGCCCCGGACCAAGAGGTGGCTACACCTTC. It yields the protein CASSPGPRGGYTF.

This clone was seen repeatedly, ten times or more. The chain joins TRBV30 to TRBJ1-2; perhaps TRBD1 as D (6 bases). V was cut by 0 bases and J by 8 bases, with 13 bases left in between. The germline CDR1 and CDR2 sequences are GTSNPN and SVGIG (reference sequence). The CDR3 extends over 13 amino acids. Here the CDR3 reads CAWSVSRGTGYTF. The CDR3 DNA reads TGTGCCTGGAGTGTAAGCAGGGGCACAGGCTACACCTTC.

This clone occurred many times. This rearrangement joins TRBV30 to TRBJ1-1; no clear D. The germline V and J ends were trimmed by 4 bases and 1 base, with 10 bases remaining between them. The length of the CDR3 is 13 residues. Germline-derived CDR1 and CDR2 are GTSNPN and SVGIG (reference sequence). The chain's CDR3 is CAWKSRPNTEAFF. The CDR3 nucleotides are TGTGCCTGGAAGTCGAGGCCGAACACTGAAGCTTTCTTT. Variable domain in full (rest from reference TRBV30 and TRBJ1-1): SQTIHQWPATLVQPVGSPLSLECTVEGTSNPNLYWYRQAAGRGLQLLFYSVGIGQISSEVPQNLSASRPQDRQFILSSKKLLLSDSGFYLCAWKSRPNTEAFFGQGTRLTVV.

This clone was seen repeatedly, ten times or more. The rearrangement joins TRBV14 to TRBJ2-3; a weak D match, TRBD2 (5 bases). The V gene lost 1 base and the J gene lost 6 bases, with 8 bases spanning the gap. Germline V gives CDR1 SGHDN, CDR2 FVKESK. The CDR3 has 13 amino acids. The CDR3 nucleotides read TGTGCCAGCAGCCAAGCGGGAATTGATACGCAGTATTTT. Translation: CASSQAGIDTQYF.

This clone was observed at least ten times. This chain uses TRBV15 with TRBJ2-5; D is uncertain. The CDR3 has 13 amino acids. Germline V gene lookup returns CDR1 LNHNV and CDR2 YYDKDF (reference sequence). Between the trimmed V and J ends, which lost 6 bases and 4 bases, there was a span of 12 bases. The CDR3 bases are TGTGCCACCAGGGGCGTAGTTGGAGAGACCCAGTACTTC. Its protein is CATRGVVGETQYF. Combining the CDR3 with reference TRBV15 and TRBJ2-5 gives the whole variable domain DAMVIQNPRYQVTQFGKPVTLSCSQTLNHNVMYWYQQKSSQAPKLLFHYYDKDFNNEADTPDNFQSRRPNTSFCFLDIRSPGLGDTAMYLCATRGVVGETQYFGPGTRLLVL.

The chain couples TRBV6-2 or TRBV6-3 to TRBJ2-7, with D hard to call. The germline gives CDR1 MNHEY, CDR2 SVGEGT. V gave up 6 bases and J gave up 6 bases, with 15 bases separating them. The CDR3 runs 13 residues. This CDR3 is CASSEPMVVEQYF. DNA of the CDR3: TGTGCCAGCAGCGAACCAATGGTCGTCGAGCAGTACTTC.

The rearrangement joins TRBV7-2 to TRBJ1-2, with 8 positions matching TRBD1. The V segment lost 6 bases and the J segment 7 bases; nucleotides outside the gene matches: 7. Germline V gene lookup returns CDR1 SGHTA and CDR2 FQGNSA. This CDR3 is 13 amino acids long. The CDR3 DNA reads TGTGCCAGCAGTGAAAGGACAGGGTCTGGCTACACCTTC. Translation gives CASSERTGSGYTF.

By sample share, this clone is medium-sized. The chain employs TRBV6-1 and TRBJ1-1, with 8 bases lining up with TRBD1. CDR1 is MNHNS, CDR2 SASEGT, per germline. The CDR3 is 13 amino acids. Trimming cost V 6 bases and J 7 bases; bases outside gene matches: 7. CDR3 DNA: TGTGCCAGCAGCCTGGACAGGGTTTATGAAGCTTTCTTT. This encodes CASSLDRVYEAFF.

A word on this clone: This may come from a read error, since a much larger clone is one base off. The rearrangement links TRBV4-2 to TRBJ2-5; weak D call: TRBD2 (6 bases). The CDR3 loop spans 17 amino acids. CDR1 is LGHNA and CDR2 is YNFKEQ in the germline V gene. The V end lost 1 base, the J end lost 2 bases, and 17 bases lay between the germline ends. The CDR3 nucleotides are TGTGCCAGCAGCCAAGCTCCGTCCAGGACTAAACAAGAGACCCAGTACTTC. This encodes CASSQAPSRTKQETQYF.

This clone was observed many times. CDR3 coding DNA: TGTGCCAGCAGTATCTATAGCGGGAGTTCCTACGAGCAGTACTTC. This sequence encodes CASSIYSGSSYEQYF. The rearrangement uses TRBV12-3 or TRBV12-4 and TRBJ2-7, with 9 bases fitting TRBD2. Losses at the gene ends were 5 bases for V and 1 base for J; bases not matched to a gene: 6. The CDR3 has 15 amino acids.

In this sample, this clone is medium-sized (0.01 to 0.1%). This chain connects TRBV6-2 or TRBV6-3 to TRBJ1-2; D remains unclear. V was clipped by 0 bases and J by 9 bases, with 11 bases between them. The V gene's germline CDR1 is MNHEY and CDR2 SVGEGT. CDR3 length equals 13 residues. The CDR3 protein is CASSYSGSPSYTF. The DNA for the CDR3 is TGTGCCAGCAGTTACTCGGGATCCCCGAGCTACACCTTC.

This clone was recorded many times. This chain uses TRBV7-3 with TRBJ1-1; D is undetermined. CDR3 length: 13 residues. Germline V lookup: CDR1 SGHTA, CDR2 FQGTGA. Between the trimmed V and J ends, which lost 5 bases and 5 bases, there was a span of 12 bases. CDR3 nucleotides: TGTGCCAGCAGCCTCAATTTAGGGACTGAAGCTTTCTTT. The encoded protein is CASSLNLGTEAFF.

This clone was counted at least ten times. The CDR3 sequence: CASRPQGWDTEAFF. In nucleotides, the CDR3 is TGTGCCAGCAGGCCTCAGGGCTGGGACACTGAAGCTTTCTTT. The V call is TRBV11-1, the J call TRBJ1-1, with D possibly matching TRBD1 (5 bases). With 6 bases removed from V and 3 bases from J, the gap between germline ends came to 14 bases. This CDR3 spans 14 amino acids. In germline, CDR1 is SGHAT, CDR2 FQDESV (reference sequence).

This clone was detected a few times. This rearrangement joins TRBV24-1 to TRBJ2-3, with D possibly being TRBD2 (5 bases). This CDR3 has 15 amino acids. The V gene's germline CDR1 is KGHDR and CDR2 SFDVKD. Trimming stripped 8 bases from V and 0 bases from J, with 14 bases between. The CDR3 protein is CATILAGTSTDTQYF. The DNA for the CDR3 is TGTGCCACCATTCTAGCAGGTACTAGCACAGATACGCAGTATTTT.

This clone has a count of ten or more. This chain joins TRBV7-6 and TRBJ2-7; D may be TRBD2 (5 bases). Germline CDR1 reads SGHVS; CDR2 reads FNYEAQ. The ends were cut back, 8 bases at V and 7 bases at J, with 18 bases in the middle. The CDR3 consists of 13 residues. CDR3 protein: CASSPTPPGEQYF. CDR3 bases: TGTGCCAGCTCCCCGACTCCCCCGGGAGAGCAGTACTTC.

This clone was seen a few times. The rearrangement uses TRBV6-2 or TRBV6-3 and TRBJ1-5; D unclear. V was clipped by 7 bases and J by 5 bases, with 12 bases between them. This CDR3 has 13 amino acids. Germline CDR1 reads MNHEY; CDR2 reads SVGEGT. CDR3 amino acids: CASTTERDQPQHF. Here the CDR3 DNA reads TGTGCCAGCACCACGGAAAGGGATCAGCCCCAGCATTTT.

This clone has a count of ten or more. The rearrangement links TRBV11-2 to TRBJ2-5, with a tentative D call TRBD2 (6 bases). Trimming removed 5 bases at V and 0 bases at J, with 16 bases between. CDR1 and CDR2 (germline): SGHAT, FQNNGV. The CDR3 runs to 16 residues. CDR3 sequence reads: CASSPLGSGDQETQYF. CDR3 in DNA: TGTGCCAGCAGCCCGCTGGGTAGCGGAGACCAAGAGACCCAGTACTTC. Variable domain in full (rest from reference TRBV11-2 and TRBJ2-5): EAGVAQSPRYKIIEKRQSVAFWCNPISGHATLYWYQQILGQGPKLLIQFQNNGVVDDSQLPKDRFSAERLKGVDSTLKIQPAKLEDSAVYLCASSPLGSGDQETQYFGPGTRLLVL.

This clone was detected a few times. J is TRBJ2-1 and V is TRBV5-5; D is ambiguous. Germline values: CDR1 SGHKS, CDR2 YYEKEE (reference sequence). There are 15 residues in the CDR3. Trimming took off 4 bases at V and 5 bases at J, with 16 bases between the two ends. The CDR3 DNA follows: TGTGCCAGCAGCCCAGAGCGTACATCGAACAATGAGCAGTTCTTC. Protein sequence: CASSPERTSNNEQFF.